The entry below describes one TCR beta chain. What it binds is unknown. Data came from immunoSEQ multiplex PCR; TCRdb stores just in-frame clones and leaves some out. In the table there are under 150,000 clones, approximately 95% of which are singletons. This record belongs to a study of graft-versus-host responses after intestinal transplantation. The V gene's germline CDR1 is KGHSH and CDR2 LQKENI. Trimming took 3 bases from V and 2 from J, leaving 14 bases between them. This CDR3 is 15 amino acids long. Findings of the study overall: Investigators detected GvH clones in recipient marrow, with some emerging earlier in ileum or blood.

The V call is TRBV18, the J call TRBJ2-7, with D possibly TRBD1 on 5 matching bases. The sequence was collected from a human donor who received an intestinal transplant. Sequences were derived from unstimulated CD4+ T cells sorted from spleen or lymph node cells, sampled before intestinal transplant. CDR3 nucleotides: TGTGCCAGCTCACCTGCGACAGACTTTACCTACGAGCAGTACTTC. Protein sequence: CASSPATDFTYEQYF.